The clone carrying this TCR beta chain is a singleton in its sample. These data belong to a study of OX40 agonist ivuxolimab in advanced cancers. The germline V gene encodes CDR1 MNHNS and CDR2 SASEGT. This CDR3 is 15 amino acids long. Trimming stripped 2 bases from V and 2 bases from J, with 7 bases between. Profiling relied on immunoSEQ multiplex PCR, and the TCRdb table lists in-frame clones only, not all of them. The sample yields roughly 79,000 clones, more than 75% seen once. The sequenced sample was CD4+ or CD8+ T cells sorted from blood, obtained in a trial of the OX40 agonist ivuxolimab. V is TRBV6-1 and J is TRBJ2-6; perhaps TRBD1 as D (6 bases). This TCR was sampled from an adult with an advanced solid tumor such as melanoma, head and neck, liver or kidney cancer. In DNA form, the CDR3 reads TGTGCCAGCAGTGAACGACAGGCTGGGGCCAACGTCCTGACTTTC. Translated, it gives CASSERQAGANVLTF.